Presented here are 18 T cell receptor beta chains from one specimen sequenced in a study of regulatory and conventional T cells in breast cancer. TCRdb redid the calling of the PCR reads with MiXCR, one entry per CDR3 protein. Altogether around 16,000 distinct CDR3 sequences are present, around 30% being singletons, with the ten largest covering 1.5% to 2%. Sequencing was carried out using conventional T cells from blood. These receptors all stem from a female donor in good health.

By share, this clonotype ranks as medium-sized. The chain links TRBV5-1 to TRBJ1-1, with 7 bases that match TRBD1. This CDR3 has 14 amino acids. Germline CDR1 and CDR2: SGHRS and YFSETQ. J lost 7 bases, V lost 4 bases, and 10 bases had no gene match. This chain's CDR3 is CASSPLTGRLEAFF. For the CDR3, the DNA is TGCGCCAGCAGCCCACTGACAGGGAGGCTTGAAGCTTTCTTT.

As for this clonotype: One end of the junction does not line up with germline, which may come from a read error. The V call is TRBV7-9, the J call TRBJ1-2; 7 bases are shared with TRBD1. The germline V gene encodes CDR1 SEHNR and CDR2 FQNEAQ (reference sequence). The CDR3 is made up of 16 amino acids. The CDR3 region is CDSSLPLRQGIYGYTF. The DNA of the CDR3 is TGTGACAGCAGCTTGCCACTCCGACAGGGAATCTATGGCTACACCTTC.

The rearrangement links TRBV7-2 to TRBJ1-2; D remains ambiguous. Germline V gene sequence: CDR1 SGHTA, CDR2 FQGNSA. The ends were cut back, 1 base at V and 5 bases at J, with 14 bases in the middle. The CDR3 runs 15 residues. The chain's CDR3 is CASSLVVRGQYGYTF. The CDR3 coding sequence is TGTGCCAGCAGCTTAGTTGTTCGAGGGCAGTATGGCTACACCTTC.

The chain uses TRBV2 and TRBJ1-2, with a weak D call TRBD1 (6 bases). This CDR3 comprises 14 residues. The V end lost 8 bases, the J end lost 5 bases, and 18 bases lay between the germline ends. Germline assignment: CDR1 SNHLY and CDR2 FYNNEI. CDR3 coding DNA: TGTGCCAGCGCCTCCGACAGGACGTTTTATGGCTACACCTTC. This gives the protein CASASDRTFYGYTF.

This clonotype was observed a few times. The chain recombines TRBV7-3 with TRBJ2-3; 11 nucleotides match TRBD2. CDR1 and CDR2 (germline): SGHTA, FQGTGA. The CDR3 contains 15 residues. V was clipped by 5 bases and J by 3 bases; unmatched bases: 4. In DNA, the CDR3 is TGTGCCAGCAGCCCGTTAGCGGGAGGGACAGATACGCAGTATTTT. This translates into CASSPLAGGTDTQYF.

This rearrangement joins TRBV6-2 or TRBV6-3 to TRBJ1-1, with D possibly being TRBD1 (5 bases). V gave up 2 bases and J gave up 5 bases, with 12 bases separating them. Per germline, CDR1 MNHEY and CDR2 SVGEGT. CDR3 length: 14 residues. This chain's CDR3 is CASSYPQGRTEAFF. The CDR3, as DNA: TGTGCCAGCAGTTACCCCCAGGGCAGAACTGAAGCTTTCTTT.

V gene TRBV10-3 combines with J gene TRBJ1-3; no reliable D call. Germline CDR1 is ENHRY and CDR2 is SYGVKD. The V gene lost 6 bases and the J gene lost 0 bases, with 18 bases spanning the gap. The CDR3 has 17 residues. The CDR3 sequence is CAISELGGRLSGNTIYF. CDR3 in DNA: TGTGCCATCAGCGAGCTGGGCGGCAGACTCTCTGGAAACACCATATATTTT.

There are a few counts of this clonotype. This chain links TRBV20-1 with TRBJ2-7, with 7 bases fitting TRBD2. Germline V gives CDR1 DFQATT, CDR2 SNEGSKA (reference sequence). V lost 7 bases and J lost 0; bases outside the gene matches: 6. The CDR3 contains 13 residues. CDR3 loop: CSVSGEGSYEQYF. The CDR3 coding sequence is TGCAGTGTCTCCGGGGAGGGCTCCTACGAGCAGTACTTC.

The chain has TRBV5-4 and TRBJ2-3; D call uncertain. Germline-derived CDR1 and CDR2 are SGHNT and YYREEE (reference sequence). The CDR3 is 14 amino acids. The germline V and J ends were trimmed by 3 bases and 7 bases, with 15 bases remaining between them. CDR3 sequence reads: CASSSGVRPHTQYF. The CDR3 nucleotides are TGTGCCAGCAGCTCTGGAGTGAGACCTCATACGCAGTATTTT.

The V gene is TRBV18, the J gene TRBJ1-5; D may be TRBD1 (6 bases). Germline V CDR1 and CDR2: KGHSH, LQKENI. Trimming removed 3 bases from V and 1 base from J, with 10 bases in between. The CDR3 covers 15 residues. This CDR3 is CASSPNRVSNQPQHF. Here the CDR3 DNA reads TGTGCCAGCTCACCGAACAGGGTGAGCAATCAGCCCCAGCATTTT.

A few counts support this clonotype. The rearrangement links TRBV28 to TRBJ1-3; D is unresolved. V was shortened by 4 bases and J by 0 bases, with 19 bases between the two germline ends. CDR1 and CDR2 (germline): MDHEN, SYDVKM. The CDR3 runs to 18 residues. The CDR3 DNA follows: TGTGCCAGCAGTTCGACCCTACAAGGACGTCGCTCTGGAAACACCATATATTTT. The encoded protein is CASSSTLQGRRSGNTIYF.

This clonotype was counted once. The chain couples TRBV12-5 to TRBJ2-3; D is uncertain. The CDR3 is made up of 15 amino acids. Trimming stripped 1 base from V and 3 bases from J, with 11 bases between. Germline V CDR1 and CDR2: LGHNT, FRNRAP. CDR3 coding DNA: TGTGCTAGTGGTTTGGAGCGCCGGTTAACAGATACGCAGTATTTT. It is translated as CASGLERRLTDTQYF.

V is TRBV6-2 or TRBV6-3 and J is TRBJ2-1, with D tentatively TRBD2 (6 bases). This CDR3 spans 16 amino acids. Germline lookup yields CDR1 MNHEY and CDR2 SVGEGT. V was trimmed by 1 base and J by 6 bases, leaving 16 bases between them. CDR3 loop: CASSYFLRGISNEQFF. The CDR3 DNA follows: TGTGCCAGCAGTTACTTTCTGCGGGGAATAAGCAATGAGCAGTTCTTC.

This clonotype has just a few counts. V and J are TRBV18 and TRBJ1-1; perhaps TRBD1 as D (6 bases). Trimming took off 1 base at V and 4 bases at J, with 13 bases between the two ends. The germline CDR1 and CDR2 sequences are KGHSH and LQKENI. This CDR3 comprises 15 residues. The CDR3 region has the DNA TGTGCCAGCTCACCACTCGGGGAGGGGGGCACTGAAGCTTTCTTT. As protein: CASSPLGEGGTEAFF.

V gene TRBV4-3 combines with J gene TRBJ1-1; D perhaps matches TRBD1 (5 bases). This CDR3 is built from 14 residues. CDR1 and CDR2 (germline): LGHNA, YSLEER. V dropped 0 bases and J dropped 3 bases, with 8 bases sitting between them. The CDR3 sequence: CASSQDAGHTEAFF. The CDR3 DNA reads TGCGCCAGCAGCCAAGATGCAGGGCACACTGAAGCTTTCTTT.

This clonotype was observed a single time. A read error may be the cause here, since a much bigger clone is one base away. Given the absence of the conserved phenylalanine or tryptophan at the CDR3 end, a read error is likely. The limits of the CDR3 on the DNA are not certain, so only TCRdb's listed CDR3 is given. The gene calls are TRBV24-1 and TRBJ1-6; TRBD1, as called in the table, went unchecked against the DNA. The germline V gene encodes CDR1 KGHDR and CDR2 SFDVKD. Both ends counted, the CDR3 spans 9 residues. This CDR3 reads CATAGQGLD.

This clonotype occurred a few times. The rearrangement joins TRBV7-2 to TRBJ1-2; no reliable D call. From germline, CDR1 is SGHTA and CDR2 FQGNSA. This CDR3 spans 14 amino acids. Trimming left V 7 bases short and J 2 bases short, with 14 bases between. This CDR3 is CASTWRAFNYGYTF. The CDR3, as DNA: TGTGCCAGCACTTGGAGGGCTTTCAACTATGGCTACACCTTC.

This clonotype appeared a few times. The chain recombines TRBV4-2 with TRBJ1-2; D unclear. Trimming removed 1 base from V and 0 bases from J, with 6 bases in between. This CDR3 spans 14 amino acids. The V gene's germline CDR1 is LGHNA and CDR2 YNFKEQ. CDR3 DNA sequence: TGTGCCAGCAGCCAAGGGTTGACTAACTATGGCTACACCTTC. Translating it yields CASSQGLTNYGYTF.